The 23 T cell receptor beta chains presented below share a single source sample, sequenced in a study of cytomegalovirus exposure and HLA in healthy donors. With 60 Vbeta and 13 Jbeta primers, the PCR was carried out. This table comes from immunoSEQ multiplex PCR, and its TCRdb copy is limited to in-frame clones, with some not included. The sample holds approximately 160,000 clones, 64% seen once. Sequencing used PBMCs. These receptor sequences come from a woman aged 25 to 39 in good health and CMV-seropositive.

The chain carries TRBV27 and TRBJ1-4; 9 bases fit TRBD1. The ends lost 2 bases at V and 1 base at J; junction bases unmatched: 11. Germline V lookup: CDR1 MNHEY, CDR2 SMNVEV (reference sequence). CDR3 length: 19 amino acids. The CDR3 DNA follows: TGTGCCAGCAGTTTACCCCGGGACAGGGTGAGGGGAACTAATGAAAAACTGTTTTTT. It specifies CASSLPRDRVRGTNEKLFF. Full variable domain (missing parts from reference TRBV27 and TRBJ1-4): EAQVTQNPRYLITVTGKKLTVTCSQNMNHEYMSWYRQDPGLGLRQIYYSMNVEVTDKGDVPEGYKVSRKEKRNFPLILESPSPNQTSLYFCASSLPRDRVRGTNEKLFFGSGTQLSVL.

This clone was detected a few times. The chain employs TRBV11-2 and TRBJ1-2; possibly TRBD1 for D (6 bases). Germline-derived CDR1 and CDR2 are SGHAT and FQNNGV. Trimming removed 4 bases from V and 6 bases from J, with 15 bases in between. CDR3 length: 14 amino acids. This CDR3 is CASSSMDRTNGYTF. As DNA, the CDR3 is TGTGCCAGCAGCTCCATGGACAGAACTAATGGCTACACCTTC.

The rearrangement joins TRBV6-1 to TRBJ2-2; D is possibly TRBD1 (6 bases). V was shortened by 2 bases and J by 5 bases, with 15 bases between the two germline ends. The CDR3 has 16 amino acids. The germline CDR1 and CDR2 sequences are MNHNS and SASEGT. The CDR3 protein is CASSEIQGRVTGELFF. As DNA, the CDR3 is TGTGCCAGCAGTGAAATACAGGGTCGGGTAACCGGGGAGCTGTTTTTT.

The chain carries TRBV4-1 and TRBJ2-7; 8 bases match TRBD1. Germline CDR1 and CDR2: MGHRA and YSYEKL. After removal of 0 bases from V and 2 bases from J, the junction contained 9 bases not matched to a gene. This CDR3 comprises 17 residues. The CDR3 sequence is CASSQDKGTGTTYEQYF. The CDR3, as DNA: TGCGCCAGCAGCCAAGATAAGGGGACAGGCACAACCTACGAGCAGTACTTC.

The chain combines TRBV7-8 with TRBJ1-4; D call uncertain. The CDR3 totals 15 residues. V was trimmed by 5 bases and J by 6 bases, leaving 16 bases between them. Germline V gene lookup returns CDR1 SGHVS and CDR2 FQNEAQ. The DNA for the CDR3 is TGTGCCAGCAGCAGACTACGGCCGGCAGATGAAAAACTGTTTTTT. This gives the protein CASSRLRPADEKLFF.

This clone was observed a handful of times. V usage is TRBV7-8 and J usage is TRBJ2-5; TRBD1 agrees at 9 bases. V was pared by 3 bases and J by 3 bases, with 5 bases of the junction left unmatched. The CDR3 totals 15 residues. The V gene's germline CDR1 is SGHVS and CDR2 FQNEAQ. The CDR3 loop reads CASSFPGQGKETQYF. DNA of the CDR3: TGTGCCAGCAGCTTCCCGGGACAGGGAAAAGAGACCCAGTACTTC. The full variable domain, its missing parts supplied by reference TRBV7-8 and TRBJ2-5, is GAGVSQSPRYKVAKRGQDVALRCDPISGHVSLFWYQQALGQGPEFLTYFQNEAQLDKSGLPSDRFFAERPEGSVSTLKIQRTQQEDSAVYLCASSFPGQGKETQYFGPGTRLLVL.

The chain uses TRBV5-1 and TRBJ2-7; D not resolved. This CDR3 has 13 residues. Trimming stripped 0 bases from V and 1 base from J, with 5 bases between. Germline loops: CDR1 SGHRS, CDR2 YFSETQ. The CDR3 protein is CASSLVDSYEQYF. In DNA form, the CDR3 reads TGCGCCAGCAGCTTGGTAGATTCCTACGAGCAGTACTTC.

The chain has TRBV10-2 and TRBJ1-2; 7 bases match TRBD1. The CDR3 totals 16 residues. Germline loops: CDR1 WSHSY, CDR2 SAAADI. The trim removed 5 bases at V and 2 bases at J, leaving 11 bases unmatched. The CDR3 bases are TGCGCCAGCAGTTTTGACCGGGACAGACAAAACTATGGCTACACCTTC. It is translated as CASSFDRDRQNYGYTF.

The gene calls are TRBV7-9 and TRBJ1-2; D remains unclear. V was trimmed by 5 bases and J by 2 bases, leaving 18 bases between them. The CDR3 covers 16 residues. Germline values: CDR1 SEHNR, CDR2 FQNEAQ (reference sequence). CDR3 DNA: TGTGCCAGCAGCCCCGCTTTTTCTTTCAGGAACTATGGCTACACCTTC. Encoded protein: CASSPAFSFRNYGYTF.

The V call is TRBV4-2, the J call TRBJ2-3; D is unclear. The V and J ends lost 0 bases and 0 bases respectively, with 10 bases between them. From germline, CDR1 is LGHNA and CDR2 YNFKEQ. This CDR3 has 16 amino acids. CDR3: CASSQELVLSTDTQYF. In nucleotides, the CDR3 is TGTGCCAGCAGCCAAGAGTTAGTCCTAAGCACAGATACGCAGTATTTT.

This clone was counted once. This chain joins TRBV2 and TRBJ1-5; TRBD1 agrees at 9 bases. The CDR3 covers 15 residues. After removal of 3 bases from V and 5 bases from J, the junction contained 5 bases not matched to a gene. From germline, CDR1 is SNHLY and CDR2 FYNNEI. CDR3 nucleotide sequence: TGTGCCAGCAGTGAGTCGACAGGGGGATATCAGCCCCAGCATTTT. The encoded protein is CASSESTGGYQPQHF.

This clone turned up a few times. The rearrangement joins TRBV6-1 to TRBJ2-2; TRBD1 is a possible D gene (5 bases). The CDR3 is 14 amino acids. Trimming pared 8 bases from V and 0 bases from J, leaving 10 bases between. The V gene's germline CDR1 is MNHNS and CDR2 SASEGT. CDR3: CASSQTANTGELFF. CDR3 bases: TGTGCCAGCTCCCAGACAGCGAACACCGGGGAGCTGTTTTTT.

The CDR3 DNA reads as TGTGCCAGCAGCGGGACCGGGACATATCCCTACGAGCAGTACTTC. Amino acids: CASSGTGTYPYEQYF. The chain links TRBV7-2 to TRBJ2-7, with a weak D call TRBD1 (6 bases). Trimming shortened V by 5 bases and J by 2 bases, and 16 bases separated the two germline ends. CDR3 size: 15 residues. Germline V gene sequence: CDR1 SGHTA, CDR2 FQGNSA.

CDR3 sequence (DNA): TGTGCCAGCAGTGAGAGTTTGCCTGCGAACACTGAAGCTTTCTTT. It codes for CASSESLPANTEAFF. The chain combines TRBV2 with TRBJ1-1; D gene ambiguous. The CDR3 extends over 15 amino acids. CDR1 and CDR2 (germline): SNHLY, FYNNEI. V was trimmed by 3 bases and J by 1 base, leaving 12 bases between them.

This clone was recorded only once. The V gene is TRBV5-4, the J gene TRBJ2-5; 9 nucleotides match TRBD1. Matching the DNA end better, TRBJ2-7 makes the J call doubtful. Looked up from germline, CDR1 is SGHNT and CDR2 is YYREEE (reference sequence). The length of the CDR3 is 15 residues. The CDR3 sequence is CASSSWRQGGYEQYF. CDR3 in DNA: TGTGCCAGCAGCTCTTGGAGACAGGGGGGCTACGAGCAGTACTTC.

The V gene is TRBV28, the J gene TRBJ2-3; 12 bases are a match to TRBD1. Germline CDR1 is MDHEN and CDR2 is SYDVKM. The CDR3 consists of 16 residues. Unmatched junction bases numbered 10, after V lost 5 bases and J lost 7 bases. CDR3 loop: CASSLASGTGGHTQYF. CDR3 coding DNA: TGTGCCAGCAGTCTAGCGAGCGGGACAGGGGGCCATACGCAGTATTTT.

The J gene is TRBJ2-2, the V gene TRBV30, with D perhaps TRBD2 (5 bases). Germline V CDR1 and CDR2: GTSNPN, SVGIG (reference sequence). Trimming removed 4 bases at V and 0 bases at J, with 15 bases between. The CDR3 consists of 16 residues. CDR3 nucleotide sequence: TGTGCCTGGAACCACCCGGAGCGGTCGAACACCGGGGAGCTGTTTTTT. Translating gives CAWNHPERSNTGELFF. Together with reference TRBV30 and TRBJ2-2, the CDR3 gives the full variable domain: SQTIHQWPATLVQPVGSPLSLECTVEGTSNPNLYWYRQAAGRGLQLLFYSVGIGQISSEVPQNLSASRPQDRQFILSSKKLLLSDSGFYLCAWNHPERSNTGELFFGEGSRLTVL.

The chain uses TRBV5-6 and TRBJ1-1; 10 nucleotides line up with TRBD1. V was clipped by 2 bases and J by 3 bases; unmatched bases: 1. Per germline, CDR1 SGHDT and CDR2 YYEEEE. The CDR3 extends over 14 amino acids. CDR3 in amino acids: CASSFGTGDTEAFF. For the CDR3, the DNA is TGTGCCAGCAGCTTCGGGACAGGGGACACTGAAGCTTTCTTT.

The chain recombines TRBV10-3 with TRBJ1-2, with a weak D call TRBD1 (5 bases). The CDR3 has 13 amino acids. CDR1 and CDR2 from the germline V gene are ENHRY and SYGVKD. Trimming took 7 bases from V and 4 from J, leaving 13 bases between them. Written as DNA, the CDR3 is TGTGCCATCAACAAGGACAACCTCTATGGCTACACCTTC. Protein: CAINKDNLYGYTF.

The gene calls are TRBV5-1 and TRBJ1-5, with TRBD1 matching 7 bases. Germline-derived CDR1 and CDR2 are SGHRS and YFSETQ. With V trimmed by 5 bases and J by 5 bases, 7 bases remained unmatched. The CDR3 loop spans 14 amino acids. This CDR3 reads CASSQQGLDQPQHF. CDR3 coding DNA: TGCGCCAGCAGTCAACAGGGGTTGGATCAGCCCCAGCATTTT.

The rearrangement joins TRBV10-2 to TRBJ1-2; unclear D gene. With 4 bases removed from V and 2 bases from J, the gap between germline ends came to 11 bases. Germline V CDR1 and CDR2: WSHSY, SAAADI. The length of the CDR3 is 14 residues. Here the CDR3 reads CASSVPLPNYGYTF. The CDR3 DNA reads TGCGCCAGCAGTGTCCCCCTCCCCAACTATGGCTACACCTTC.

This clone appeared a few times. CDR3 nucleotide sequence: TGCAGCGTCAGGTGGGGCAATCAGCCCCAGCATTTT. Residues: CSVRWGNQPQHF. The chain combines TRBV29-1 with TRBJ1-5; the D is unclear. With 6 bases removed from V and 2 bases from J, the gap between germline ends came to 8 bases. Germline assignment: CDR1 SQVTM and CDR2 ANQGSEA. This CDR3 has 12 amino acids.

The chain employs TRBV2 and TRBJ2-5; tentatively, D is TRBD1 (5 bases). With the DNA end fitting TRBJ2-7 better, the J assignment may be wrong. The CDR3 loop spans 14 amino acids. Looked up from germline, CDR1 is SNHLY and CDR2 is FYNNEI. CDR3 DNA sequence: TGTGCCAGCAGCGGAGAGGCAGGGCCCTACGAGCAGTACTTC. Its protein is CASSGEAGPYEQYF.